The clone carrying this T cell receptor beta chain occurred many times. Its antigen is as yet unknown. The source of the sample is a study of neurological immune-mediated disorders. 5'RACE employing 10-nucleotide random UMIs yielded the cDNA. MiXCR, applied by TCRdb to the 5' RACE reads, yields one record per CDR3 protein. This table has roughly 100,000 distinct CDR3 sequences, 3% to 4.5% appearing once. CDR3 size: 15 residues. Germline CDR1 DFQATT, CDR2 SNEGSKA (reference sequence). Trimming pared 0 bases from V and 2 bases from J, leaving 12 bases between. General study points: There was no clinical or MRI feature that showed an association with the multiple sclerosis repertoire cluster. None of the CDR3 amino acid sequences found in expanded clones was shared across subjects. This suggests that the TCR-beta repertoires were private in all groups. The repertoires of 18 of 34 multiple sclerosis patients fell into one related-CDR3 cluster (a possible signature) under phylogenetic grouping.

This TCR came from a woman under 30 with multiple sclerosis. The sequenced material came from PBMCs. The genes are TRBV20-1 and TRBJ2-3, with TRBD2 as a possible D gene (5 bases). In DNA, the CDR3 is TGCAGTGCTAGAGATTCGAGACTAATCACAGATACGCAGTATTTT. Protein sequence: CSARDSRLITDTQYF.